This passage covers 8 T cell receptor beta chains from one sample sequenced in a study of T-cell reconstitution after alpha-beta-depleted transplantation in children. Unique molecular identifiers were built into the TCRbeta library. TCRdb re-derived calls from the PCR reads in MiXCR, one entry per CDR3 protein. Found here are fewer than 750,000 distinct CDR3 sequences, roughly a quarter of them singletons; the top ten hold 30% to 40%. The source was PBMCs, collected before TCRalphabeta/CD19-depleted stem cell transplant. These receptors came from a boy in the first two years of life with Wiskott-Aldrich syndrome, due to receive a stem cell transplant.

Remarks on this clonotype: Compared with germline, one end of the junction differs, possibly owing to a read error. The genes are TRBV5-1 and TRBJ2-7, with D unclear. The germline gives CDR1 SGHRS, CDR2 YFSETQ. The CDR3 runs to 12 residues. CDR3 residues: CASILGSYEQYF. CDR3 DNA sequence: TGCGCCAGCATCTTGGGTTCCTACGAGCAGTACTTC.

This chain links TRBV30 with TRBJ1-1; D not resolved. Germline CDR1 is GTSNPN and CDR2 is SVGIG (reference sequence). CDR3 size: 11 residues. The ends were cut back, 4 bases at V and 5 bases at J, with 8 bases in the middle. The CDR3 reads CAWTAVTEAFF. The DNA of the CDR3 is TGTGCCTGGACAGCCGTAACTGAAGCTTTCTTT. The whole variable domain, remainder taken from reference TRBV30 and TRBJ1-1, is SQTIHQWPATLVQPVGSPLSLECTVEGTSNPNLYWYRQAAGRGLQLLFYSVGIGQISSEVPQNLSASRPQDRQFILSSKKLLLSDSGFYLCAWTAVTEAFFGQGTRLTVV.

This chain joins TRBV5-1 and TRBJ1-2; D not resolved. The V end lost 0 bases, the J end lost 4 bases, and 10 bases lay between the germline ends. CDR3 length: 14 amino acids. The V gene's germline CDR1 is SGHRS and CDR2 YFSETQ. The CDR3 region is CASSLGEKSYGYTF. The CDR3 DNA sequence: TGCGCCAGCAGCTTGGGTGAAAAAAGCTATGGCTACACCTTC.

This clonotype appeared a few times. The V gene is TRBV7-6, the J gene TRBJ2-3; no reliable D call. The CDR3 spans 18 residues. Germline lookup yields CDR1 SGHVS and CDR2 FNYEAQ. Trimming pared 2 bases from V and 6 bases from J, leaving 24 bases between. The CDR3 nucleotides read TGTGCCAGCAGCTTAAACCCCGTTAGGCCCCTCAATATCGATACGCAGTATTTT. Translated: CASSLNPVRPLNIDTQYF.

The chain couples TRBV4-1 to TRBJ2-2; no clear D. Between the trimmed V and J ends, which lost 1 base and 5 bases, there was a span of 8 bases. This CDR3 region has 14 residues. Germline V lookup: CDR1 MGHRA, CDR2 YSYEKL. The CDR3 loop reads CASSQAGWTGELFF. The CDR3 DNA reads as TGCGCCAGCAGCCAAGCTGGTTGGACCGGGGAGCTGTTTTTT.

This clonotype was recorded a few times. The gene calls are TRBV5-1 and TRBJ2-3; 8 nucleotides line up with TRBD2. V lost 4 bases and J lost 5; bases outside the gene matches: 12. The germline CDR1 and CDR2 sequences are SGHRS and YFSETQ. The CDR3 extends over 16 amino acids. The CDR3 DNA follows: TGCGCCAGCAGCCCCCTCGCGGGAGGCCTCGGAGATACGCAGTATTTT. Its protein is CASSPLAGGLGDTQYF.

The chain couples TRBV21-1 to TRBJ2-2; the table's D call, TRBD2, was not checked against the DNA. TRBV21-1 has pseudogene status. This CDR3 region has 17 residues. In DNA form, the CDR3 reads TGTGCCAGCAGGGTCATGCCTAGCTTCGGTCACACCGGGGAGCTGTTTTTT. Protein product: CASRVMPSFGHTGELFF.

This clonotype showed up just a few times. The chain employs TRBV27 and TRBJ2-5; 9 bases map to TRBD1. After removal of 4 bases from V and 4 bases from J, the junction contained 7 bases not matched to a gene. Germline V gives CDR1 MNHEY, CDR2 SMNVEV (reference sequence). The CDR3 consists of 15 residues. In DNA form, the CDR3 reads TGTGCCAGCAGTTCCCAGGGGGACAGGGCAGAGACCCAGTACTTC. Translating it yields CASSSQGDRAETQYF.